The clone carrying this T cell receptor beta chain has a handful of counts. The antigen is undetermined. TCRdb recomputed calls from the 5' RACE reads with MiXCR, one row per CDR3 protein. The sample carries about 550,000 distinct CDR3 sequences, around 20% recorded once. The entry originates in a study of identical twins. Whole-study findings and limits: Clonotypes of the beta chain that were abundant in cord blood carried fewer insertions (memory repertoires showed none). The study based its conclusions on cross-sectional statistical analysis and did not follow the same donors.

CDR3 size: 16 residues. Germline-derived CDR1 and CDR2 are SGHRS and YFSETQ. The J segment lost 4 bases and the V segment lost 4 bases, leaving 4 bases of the junction unmatched. The same sample was also used in a study of yellow fever vaccine responses in identical twins.

The receptor's source is a woman aged 18 to 35 in good health. V gene TRBV5-1 combines with J gene TRBJ2-3, with 15 nucleotides matching TRBD2. Sample: CD4+ T cells sorted from blood. CDR3: CASSHGLAGGADTQYF. The CDR3 DNA reads as TGCGCCAGCAGCCATGGACTAGCGGGAGGGGCAGATACGCAGTATTTT. Supplemented by reference TRBV5-1 and TRBJ2-3, the full variable domain reads KAGVTQTPRYLIKTRGQQVTLSCSPISGHRSVSWYQQTPGQGLQFLFEYFSETQRNKGNFPGRFSGRQFSNSRSEMNVSTLELGDSALYLCASSHGLAGGADTQYFGPGTRLTVL.